The 2 T cell receptor beta chains presented below share a single source sample, sequenced in a study of monozygotic twins with inflammatory bowel disease. From the 5' RACE reads, TCRdb lists one entry per CDR3 protein and no DNA. This sample contains around 380,000 distinct CDR3 sequences. The sample taken for sequencing was blood. The receptors stem from a human donor with ulcerative colitis or Crohn's disease, or a healthy co-twin of an affected twin (not recorded which).

The chain joins TRBV20-1 to TRBJ2-7. The CDR3 covers 12 residues. The germline CDR1 and CDR2 sequences are DFQATT and SNEGSKA (reference sequence). The CDR3 loop reads CSASGTSNEQYF.

The chain uses TRBV7-2 and TRBJ2-2. The CDR3 has 14 amino acids. Germline V CDR1 and CDR2: SGHTA, FQGNSA. CDR3: CASSLGGVPGELFF.